The clone carrying this T cell receptor beta chain was seen many times. Its specificity is not known. Looked up from germline, CDR1 is LGHNA and CDR2 is YNFKEQ. The CDR3 runs to 16 residues. The V end was cut by 4 bases, the J end by 3 bases, with 15 bases between. This sample stems from a study of CD8 T cells in ankylosing spondylitis. Each CDR3 protein is one row after TCRdb ran MiXCR on the 5' RACE reads. The top ten hold nearly 10% of the sample, which has 80,000 to 100,000 distinct CDR3 sequences, about 8.6% seen once. Notes on the study in general: In peripheral blood, disease-linked CD8+ clones occurred at relatively low frequencies. Made up of eight highly homologous variants, a TCR beta motif appeared characteristic of ankylosing spondylitis blood. Existing reports had already noted some motif variants in reactive arthritis synovial fluid and blood.

V usage is TRBV4-2 and J usage is TRBJ1-4, with D possibly TRBD1 on 5 matching bases. The TCR originated in a male donor with ankylosing spondylitis or in good health (not recorded which). Sequencing input: blood, either unsorted or a sorted T cell fraction (not recorded which). CDR3 DNA sequence: TGTGCCAGCAGCCGAAGATCGGGGCAGGCTAATGAAAAACTGTTTTTT. Amino acid sequence: CASSRRSGQANEKLFF.